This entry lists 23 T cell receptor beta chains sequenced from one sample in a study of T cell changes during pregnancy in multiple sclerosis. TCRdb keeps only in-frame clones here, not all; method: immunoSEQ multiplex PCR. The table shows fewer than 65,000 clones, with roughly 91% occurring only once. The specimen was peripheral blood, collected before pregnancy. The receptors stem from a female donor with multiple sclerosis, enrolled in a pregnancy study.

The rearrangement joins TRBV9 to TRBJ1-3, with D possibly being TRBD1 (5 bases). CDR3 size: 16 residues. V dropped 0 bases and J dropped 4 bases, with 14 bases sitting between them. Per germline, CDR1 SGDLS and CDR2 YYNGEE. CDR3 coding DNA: TGTGCCAGCAGCGTAGATATCGGGGGGTCGGGAAACACCATATATTTT. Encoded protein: CASSVDIGGSGNTIYF.

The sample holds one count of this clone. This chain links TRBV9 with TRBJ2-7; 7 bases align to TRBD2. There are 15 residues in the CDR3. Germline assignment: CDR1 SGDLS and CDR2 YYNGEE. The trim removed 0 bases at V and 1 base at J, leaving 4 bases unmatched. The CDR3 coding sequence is TGTGCCAGCAGCGTAGGGCTAGCGGAGTCCTACGAGCAGTACTTC. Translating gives CASSVGLAESYEQYF.

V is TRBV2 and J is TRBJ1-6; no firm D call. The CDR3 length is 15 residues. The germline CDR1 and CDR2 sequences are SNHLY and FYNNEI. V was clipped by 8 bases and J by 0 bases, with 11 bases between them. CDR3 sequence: CASPRGGSYNSPLHF. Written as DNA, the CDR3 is TGTGCCAGCCCCCGTGGAGGCTCCTATAATTCACCCCTCCACTTT.

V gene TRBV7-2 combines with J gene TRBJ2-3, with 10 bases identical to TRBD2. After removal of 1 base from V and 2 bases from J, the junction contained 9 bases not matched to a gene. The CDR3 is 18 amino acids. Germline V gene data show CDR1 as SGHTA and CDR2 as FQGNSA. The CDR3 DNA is TGTGCCAGCAGCTTAGTCACCCATAGCGGGGGGTCCACAGATACGCAGTATTTT. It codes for CASSLVTHSGGSTDTQYF.

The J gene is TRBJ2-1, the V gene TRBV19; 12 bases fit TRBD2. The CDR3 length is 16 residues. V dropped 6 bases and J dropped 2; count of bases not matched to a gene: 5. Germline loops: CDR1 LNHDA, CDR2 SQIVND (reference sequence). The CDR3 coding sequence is TGTGCCAGTAGACCGACTAGCGGGGGCCCCTACAATGAGCAGTTCTTC. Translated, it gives CASRPTSGGPYNEQFF.

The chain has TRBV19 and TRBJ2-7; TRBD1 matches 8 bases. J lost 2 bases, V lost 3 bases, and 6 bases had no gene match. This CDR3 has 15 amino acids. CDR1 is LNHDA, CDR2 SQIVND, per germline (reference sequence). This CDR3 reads CASSIQTGDTYEQYF. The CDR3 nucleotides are TGTGCCAGTAGTATCCAGACAGGGGACACCTACGAGCAGTACTTC.

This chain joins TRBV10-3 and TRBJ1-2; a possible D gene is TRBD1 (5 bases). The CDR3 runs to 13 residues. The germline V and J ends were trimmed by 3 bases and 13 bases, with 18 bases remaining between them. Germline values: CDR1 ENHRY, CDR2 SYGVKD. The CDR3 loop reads CAISENRPPRCTF. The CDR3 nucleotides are TGTGCCATCAGTGAAAACAGGCCCCCTCGTTGCACCTTC.

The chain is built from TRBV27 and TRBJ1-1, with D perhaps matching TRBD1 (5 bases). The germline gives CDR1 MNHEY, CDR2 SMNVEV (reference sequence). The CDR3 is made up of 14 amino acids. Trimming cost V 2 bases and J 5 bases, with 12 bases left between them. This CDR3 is CASSLVWGGTEAFF. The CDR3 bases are TGTGCCAGCAGTTTAGTCTGGGGGGGAACTGAAGCTTTCTTT.

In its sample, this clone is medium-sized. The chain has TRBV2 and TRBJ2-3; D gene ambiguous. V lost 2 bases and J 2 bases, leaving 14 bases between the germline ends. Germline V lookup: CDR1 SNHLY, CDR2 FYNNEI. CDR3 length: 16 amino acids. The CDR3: CASSENPYSSTDTQYF. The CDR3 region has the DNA TGTGCCAGCAGTGAAAACCCCTACTCGTCCACAGATACGCAGTATTTT.

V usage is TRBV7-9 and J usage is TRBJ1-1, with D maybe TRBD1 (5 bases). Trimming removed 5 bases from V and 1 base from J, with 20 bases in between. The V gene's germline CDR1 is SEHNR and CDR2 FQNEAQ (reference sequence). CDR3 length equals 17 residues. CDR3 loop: CASSTGRGGGRNTEAFF. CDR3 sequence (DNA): TGTGCCAGCAGCACTGGACGGGGCGGGGGAAGGAACACTGAAGCTTTCTTT.

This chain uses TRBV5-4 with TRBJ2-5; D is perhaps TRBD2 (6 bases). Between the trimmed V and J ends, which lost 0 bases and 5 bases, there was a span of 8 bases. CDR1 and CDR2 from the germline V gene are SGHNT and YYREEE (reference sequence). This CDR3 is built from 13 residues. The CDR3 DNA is TGTGCCAGCAGCTTGGGGCTAGCGGAGACCCAGTACTTC. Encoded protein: CASSLGLAETQYF.

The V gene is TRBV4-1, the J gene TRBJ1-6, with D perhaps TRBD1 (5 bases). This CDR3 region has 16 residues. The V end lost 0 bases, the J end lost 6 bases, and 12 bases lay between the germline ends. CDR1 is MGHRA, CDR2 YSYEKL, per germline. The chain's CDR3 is CASSQDLGQINSPLHF. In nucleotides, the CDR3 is TGCGCCAGCAGCCAAGATTTGGGGCAGATTAATTCACCCCTCCACTTT.

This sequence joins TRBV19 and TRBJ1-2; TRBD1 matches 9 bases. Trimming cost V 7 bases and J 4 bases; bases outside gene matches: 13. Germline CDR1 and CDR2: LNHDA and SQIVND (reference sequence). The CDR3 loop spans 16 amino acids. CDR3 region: CASTLHRDRASYGYTF. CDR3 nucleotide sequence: TGTGCCAGTACCTTACATAGGGACAGGGCAAGCTATGGCTACACCTTC.

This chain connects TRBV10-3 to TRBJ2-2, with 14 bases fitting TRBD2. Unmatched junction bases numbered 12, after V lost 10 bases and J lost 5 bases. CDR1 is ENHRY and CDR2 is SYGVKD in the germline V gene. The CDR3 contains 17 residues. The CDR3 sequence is CATTATSGGAGTGELFF. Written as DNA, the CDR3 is TGTGCCACGACTGCGACTAGCGGGGGGGCCGGTACCGGGGAGCTGTTTTTT.

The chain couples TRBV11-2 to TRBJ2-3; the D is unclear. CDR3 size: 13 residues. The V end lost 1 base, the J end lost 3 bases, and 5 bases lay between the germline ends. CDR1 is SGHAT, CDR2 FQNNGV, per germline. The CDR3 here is CASSLGGTDTQYF. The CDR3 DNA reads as TGTGCCAGCAGCTTAGGAGGTACAGATACGCAGTATTTT.

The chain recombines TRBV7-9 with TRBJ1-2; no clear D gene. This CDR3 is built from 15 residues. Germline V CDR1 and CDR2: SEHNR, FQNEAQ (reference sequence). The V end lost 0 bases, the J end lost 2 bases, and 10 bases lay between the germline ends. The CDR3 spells CASSLAPPENYGYTF. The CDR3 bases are TGTGCCAGCAGCTTAGCCCCCCCGGAGAACTATGGCTACACCTTC.

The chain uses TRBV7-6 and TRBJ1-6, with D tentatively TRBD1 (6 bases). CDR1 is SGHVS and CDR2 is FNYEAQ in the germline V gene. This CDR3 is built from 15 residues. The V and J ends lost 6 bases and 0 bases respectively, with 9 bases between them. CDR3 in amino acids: CASRMDSSYNSPLHF. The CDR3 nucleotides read TGTGCCAGCAGAATGGACAGCTCCTATAATTCACCCCTCCACTTT. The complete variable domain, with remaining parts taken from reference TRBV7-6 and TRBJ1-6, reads GAGVSQSPRYKVTKRGQDVALRCDPISGHVSLYWYRQALGQGPEFLTYFNYEAQQDKSGLPNDRFSAERPEGSISTLTIQRTEQRDSAMYRCASRMDSSYNSPLHFGNGTRLTVT.

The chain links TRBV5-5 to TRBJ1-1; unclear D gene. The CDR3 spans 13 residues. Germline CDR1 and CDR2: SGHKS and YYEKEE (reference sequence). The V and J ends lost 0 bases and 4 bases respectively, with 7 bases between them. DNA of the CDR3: TGTGCCAGCAGCTTGGGGTCGGGCACTGAAGCTTTCTTT. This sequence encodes CASSLGSGTEAFF.

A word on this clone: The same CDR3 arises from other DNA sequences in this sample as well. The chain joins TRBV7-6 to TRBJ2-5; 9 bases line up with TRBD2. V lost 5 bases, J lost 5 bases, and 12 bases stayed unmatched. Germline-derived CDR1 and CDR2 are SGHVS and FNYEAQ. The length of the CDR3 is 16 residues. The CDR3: CASSPKGGGVQETQYF. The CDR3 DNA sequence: TGTGCCAGCAGCCCGAAGGGCGGGGGGGTCCAGGAGACCCAGTACTTC.

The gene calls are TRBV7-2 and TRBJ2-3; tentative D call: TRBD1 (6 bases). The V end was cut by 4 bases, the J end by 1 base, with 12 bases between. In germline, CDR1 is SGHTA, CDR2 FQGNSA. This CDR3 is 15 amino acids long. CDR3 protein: CASSSRTEGTDTQYF. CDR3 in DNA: TGTGCCAGCAGCTCCCGGACAGAGGGCACAGATACGCAGTATTTT.

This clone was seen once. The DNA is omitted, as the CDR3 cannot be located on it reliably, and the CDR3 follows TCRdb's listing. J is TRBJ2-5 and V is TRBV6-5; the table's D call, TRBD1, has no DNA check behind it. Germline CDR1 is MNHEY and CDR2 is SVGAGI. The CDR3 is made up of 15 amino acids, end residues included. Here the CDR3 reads CASSTSTVYQETQYF.

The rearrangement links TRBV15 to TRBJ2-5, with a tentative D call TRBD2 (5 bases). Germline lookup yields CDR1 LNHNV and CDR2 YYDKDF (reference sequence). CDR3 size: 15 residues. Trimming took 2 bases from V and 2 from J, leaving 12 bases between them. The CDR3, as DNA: TGTGCCACCAGCAGATTGGGAGACCTTCAAGAGACCCAGTACTTC. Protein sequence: CATSRLGDLQETQYF.

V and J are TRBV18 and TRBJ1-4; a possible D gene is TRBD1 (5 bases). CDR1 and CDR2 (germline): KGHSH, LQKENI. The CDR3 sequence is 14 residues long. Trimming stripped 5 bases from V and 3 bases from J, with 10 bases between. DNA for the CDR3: TGTGCCAGCTCAGATACAGGTCCTAATGAAAAACTGTTTTTT. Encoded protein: CASSDTGPNEKLFF. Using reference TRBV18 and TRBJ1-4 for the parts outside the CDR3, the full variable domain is NAGVMQNPRHLVRRRGQEARLRCSPMKGHSHVYWYRQLPEEGLKFMVYLQKENIIDESGMPKERFSAEFPKEGPSILRIQQVVRGDSAAYFCASSDTGPNEKLFFGSGTQLSVL.